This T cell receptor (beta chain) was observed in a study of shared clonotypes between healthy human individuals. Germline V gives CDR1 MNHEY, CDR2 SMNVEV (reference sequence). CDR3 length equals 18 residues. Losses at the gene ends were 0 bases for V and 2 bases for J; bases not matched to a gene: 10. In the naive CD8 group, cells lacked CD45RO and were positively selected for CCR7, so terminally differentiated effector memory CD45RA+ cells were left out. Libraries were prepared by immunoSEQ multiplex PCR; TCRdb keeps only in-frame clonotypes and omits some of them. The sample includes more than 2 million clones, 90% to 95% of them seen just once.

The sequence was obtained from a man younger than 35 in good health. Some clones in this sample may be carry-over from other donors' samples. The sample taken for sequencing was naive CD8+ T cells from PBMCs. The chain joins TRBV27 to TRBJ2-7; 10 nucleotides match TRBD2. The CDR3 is CASSLSRTSGPFAYEQYF. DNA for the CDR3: TGTGCCAGCAGTTTATCCCGGACTAGCGGTCCCTTTGCCTACGAGCAGTACTTC.